This T cell receptor beta chain was documented in a study of blood T cell repertoires in COVID-19. Study details: The United States, Italy and Spain were the sources of the acute and convalescent COVID-19 samples. PBMCs, B-cell-depleted T cells, or T cells were the source of the cDNA or gDNA that made up the material.

The repertoire was sequenced with immunoSEQ multiplex PCR; TCRdb's copy has only in-frame clones and lacks some. This table has more than 200,000 clones, just over 85% appearing once. J was trimmed by 4 bases and V by 8 bases; bases with no gene match: 10. The CDR3 sequence is 15 residues long. Looked up from germline, CDR1 is SGHRS and CDR2 is YFSETQ. The sequence derives from a man aged 45-65 years with acute or convalescent COVID-19. Sequenced sample: peripheral blood. This chain joins TRBV5-1 and TRBJ1-3, with TRBD1 identical over 9 bases. The CDR3 here is CASADRGRGGNTIYF. DNA of the CDR3: TGCGCCAGTGCGGACAGGGGACGAGGAGGAAACACCATATATTTT.